This TCR beta chain comes out of a study of cytomegalovirus exposure and HLA in healthy donors. Study-level points and caveats: The study found most TCR sequences rare, yet found some public TCRs in many donors.

Vbeta (60) and Jbeta (13) primers were used in the PCR. This table comes from immunoSEQ multiplex PCR, and its TCRdb copy is limited to in-frame clones, with some not included. The repertoire holds roughly 150,000 clones, with about three quarters as singletons. As regards this clone: Antigen: not known.

This CDR3 is built from 13 residues. Trimming stripped 4 bases from V and 5 bases from J, with 13 bases between. Germline assignment: CDR1 SGDLS and CDR2 YYNGEE. What was sequenced was PBMCs. The V call is TRBV9, the J call TRBJ2-7, with D possibly being TRBD2 (7 bases). The sequence was collected from a female donor in good health and CMV-seronegative. As DNA, the CDR3 is TGTGCCAGCAGCCCAGGGGAGGGGGACGAGCAGTACTTC. This encodes CASSPGEGDEQYF.